This passage covers 24 T cell receptor beta chains from one sample sequenced in a study of blood T cells in healthy people across ages. It was with a sample-barcoded 5' primer and a J-beta primer mix that a second PCR of roughly 6 to 12 cycles was run. TCRdb processed the 5' RACE reads anew with MiXCR; each CDR3 protein has one entry. Here the sample spans 1.5 million to 2 million distinct CDR3 sequences, less than 50% being singletons. The sequencing input was blood. These receptors originate from a woman in her thirties or forties in good health.

This clonotype was counted only a few times. V usage is TRBV14 and J usage is TRBJ2-7, with D perhaps matching TRBD1 (5 bases). The V and J ends lost 0 bases and 3 bases respectively, with 15 bases between them. CDR3 length: 16 residues. Germline assignment: CDR1 SGHDN and CDR2 FVKESK. This CDR3 is CASSQEARASYYEQYF. In DNA, the CDR3 is TGTGCCAGCAGCCAAGAGGCCAGGGCCTCCTACTACGAGCAGTACTTC.

This chain connects TRBV15 to TRBJ2-6; no reliable D call. The germline gives CDR1 LNHNV, CDR2 YYDKDF (reference sequence). CDR3 length equals 16 residues. V lost 1 base, J lost 1 base, and 8 bases lay in between. The CDR3 region has the DNA TGTGCCACCAGCAGAGTGGCAGGATCTGGGGCCAACGTCCTGACTTTC. This translates into CATSRVAGSGANVLTF.

This clonotype was counted a few times. The chain recombines TRBV7-2 with TRBJ2-3, with a possible D match to TRBD2 (5 bases). The germline CDR1 and CDR2 sequences are SGHTA and FQGNSA. V was pared by 1 base and J by 3 bases, with 17 bases between. The CDR3 is made up of 17 amino acids. This chain's CDR3 is CASSLGELARYTDTQYF. Here the CDR3 DNA reads TGTGCCAGCAGCTTAGGCGAATTAGCGCGGTATACAGATACGCAGTATTTT.

This clonotype was picked up many times. The CDR3 region is CASSFGASTDTQYF. CDR3 DNA: TGTGCCAGCAGCTTCGGGGCTAGCACAGATACGCAGTATTTT. The gene calls are TRBV7-2 and TRBJ2-3; D is possibly TRBD1 or TRBD2 (5 bases each). Deletions cut 3 bases from V and 0 bases from J, with 7 bases between. The CDR3 runs to 14 residues. In germline, CDR1 is SGHTA, CDR2 FQGNSA.

The chain recombines TRBV11-2 with TRBJ2-6, with D hard to call. V was shortened by 2 bases and J by 0 bases, with 11 bases between the two germline ends. The CDR3 totals 17 residues. Germline V gene sequence: CDR1 SGHAT, CDR2 FQNNGV. CDR3 nucleotide sequence: TGTGCCAGCAGCTTAAATCCCGTCAACTCTGGGGCCAACGTCCTGACTTTC. This translates into CASSLNPVNSGANVLTF.

This clonotype was recorded many times. The chain combines TRBV7-2 with TRBJ2-5, with 9 bases that match TRBD2. Germline V gene data show CDR1 as SGHTA and CDR2 as FQGNSA. V shed 3 bases, J shed 5 bases, and the junction held 16 bases outside the gene matches. The CDR3 contains 18 residues. CDR3 in DNA: TGTGCCAGCAGCTTCCGCGGGGGGGACAGACAGTTTGGGGAGACCCAGTACTTC. Protein: CASSFRGGDRQFGETQYF.

In this sample, this clonotype turned up a few times. The chain is built from TRBV6-2 or TRBV6-3 and TRBJ2-1; 8 nucleotides line up with TRBD2. The CDR3 is 14 residues long. From germline, CDR1 is MNHEY and CDR2 SVGEGT. Trimming cost V 5 bases and J 7 bases; bases outside gene matches: 7. For the CDR3, the DNA is TGTGCCAGCAGTCGGAGCGGGGGTCTGAATGAGCAGTTCTTC. It encodes CASSRSGGLNEQFF.

This chain uses TRBV4-2 with TRBJ1-2; perhaps TRBD1 as D (5 bases). The CDR3 runs to 14 residues. V lost 6 bases and J lost 5, with 16 bases in between. Germline values: CDR1 LGHNA, CDR2 YNFKEQ. CDR3 sequence (DNA): TGTGCCAGCAGACACCGGGACGCAGATTATGGCTACACCTTC. Translated: CASRHRDADYGYTF.

The table lists this clonotype with a few counts. The V and J genes are TRBV20-1 and TRBJ2-3; no definite D call. Germline CDR1 and CDR2: DFQATT and SNEGSKA (reference sequence). This CDR3 contains 14 residues. V was shortened by 1 base and J by 3 bases, with 11 bases between the two germline ends. The CDR3 DNA follows: TGCAGTGCTAGAGGCTCATTGAGAACAGATACGCAGTATTTT. Translated: CSARGSLRTDTQYF.

This clonotype was seen only a few times. The chain has TRBV28 and TRBJ1-5; the D gene is possibly TRBD1 (6 bases). The V end lost 6 bases, the J end lost 5 bases, and 17 bases lay between the germline ends. This CDR3 contains 15 residues. Germline V gives CDR1 MDHEN, CDR2 SYDVKM. The CDR3 nucleotides read TGTGCCAGCAGGACCGGGACATCAGTCGATCAGCCCCAGCATTTT. It specifies CASRTGTSVDQPQHF.

The rearrangement links TRBV3-1 to TRBJ2-5; D unresolved. The CDR3 extends over 16 amino acids. Looked up from germline, CDR1 is LGHDT and CDR2 is YNNKEL (reference sequence). Deletions cut 2 bases from V and 3 bases from J, with 16 bases between. This CDR3 is CASSQQEPPRKETQYF. The CDR3 region has the DNA TGTGCCAGCAGCCAACAAGAACCCCCAAGAAAAGAGACCCAGTACTTC.

In its sample, this clonotype was seen a few times. The chain is built from TRBV9 and TRBJ2-3, with no clear D. The CDR3 has 13 residues. Trimming took off 4 bases at V and 5 bases at J, with 11 bases between the two ends. The germline gives CDR1 SGDLS, CDR2 YYNGEE. DNA of the CDR3: TGTGCCAGCAGCACCCGACTTGTAGATACGCAGTATTTT. This translates into CASSTRLVDTQYF.

The CDR3 sequence is CASSSSPTEPPYNEQFF. In DNA, the CDR3 is TGTGCCAGCAGCTCCTCCCCGACAGAGCCACCCTACAATGAGCAGTTCTTC. The rearrangement uses TRBV11-2 and TRBJ2-1, with D possibly being TRBD1 (5 bases). The CDR3 consists of 17 residues. Germline V lookup: CDR1 SGHAT, CDR2 FQNNGV. V dropped 4 bases and J dropped 2 bases, with 18 bases sitting between them.

This clonotype appeared a single time. The chain has TRBV6-1 and TRBJ2-3; the match to TRBD2 covers 9 bases. Germline CDR1 is MNHNS and CDR2 is SASEGT. This CDR3 has 15 residues. The V gene end was trimmed by 1 base and the J gene end by 10 bases; junction bases not matched to a gene: 9. The CDR3 DNA follows: TGTGCCAGCAGTGAAGAACAGCCTAGCGGGGAGGCGCAGTATTTT. The encoded protein is CASSEEQPSGEAQYF.

In this sample, this clonotype turned up a few times. The rearrangement uses TRBV7-2 and TRBJ1-6; no definite D call. The V end was cut by 1 base, the J end by 8 bases, with 9 bases between. The CDR3 runs to 14 residues. From germline, CDR1 is SGHTA and CDR2 FQGNSA. CDR3 protein: CASSLGRIDSPLHF. The CDR3 coding sequence is TGTGCCAGCAGCTTAGGGAGAATCGATTCACCCCTCCACTTT.

This chain connects TRBV7-9 to TRBJ2-7; 7 bases are a match to TRBD1. The CDR3 runs 15 residues. V gave up 2 bases and J gave up 5 bases; unmatched junction bases: 9. CDR1 is SEHNR, CDR2 FQNEAQ, per germline (reference sequence). The CDR3 region is CASSLSAGGPNEQYF. CDR3 DNA: TGTGCCAGCAGCTTATCCGCAGGGGGTCCTAACGAGCAGTACTTC.

The V and J genes are TRBV28 and TRBJ2-7; D is possibly TRBD1 (5 bases). This CDR3 is built from 13 residues. Looked up from germline, CDR1 is MDHEN and CDR2 is SYDVKM. Trimming left V 2 bases short and J 7 bases short, with 12 bases between. CDR3 in DNA: TGTGCCAGCAGTTTAACAGGAGCTCCGGAGCAGTACTTC. It yields the protein CASSLTGAPEQYF. Full variable domain (outside the CDR3, taken from reference TRBV28 and TRBJ2-7): DVKVTQSSRYLVKRTGEKVFLECVQDMDHENMFWYRQDPGLGLRLIYFSYDVKMKEKGDIPEGYSVSREKKERFSLILESASTNQTSMYLCASSLTGAPEQYFGPGTRLTVT.

V usage is TRBV4-2 and J usage is TRBJ2-7; possibly TRBD1 or TRBD2 for D (5 bases each). V was trimmed by 2 bases and J by 5 bases, leaving 16 bases between them. From germline, CDR1 is LGHNA and CDR2 YNFKEQ. The CDR3 has 15 residues. This chain's CDR3 is CASSQIGGRGHEQYF. The DNA for the CDR3 is TGTGCCAGCAGCCAAATTGGGGGAAGGGGCCACGAGCAGTACTTC.

There are a few counts of this clonotype. The chain is built from TRBV5-1 and TRBJ2-3; weak D call: TRBD1 (6 bases). Trimming removed 0 bases from V and 8 bases from J, with 16 bases in between. The germline CDR1 and CDR2 sequences are SGHRS and YFSETQ. The CDR3 is 15 amino acids. Here the CDR3 reads CASSLVGQQLTTQYF. Here the CDR3 DNA reads TGCGCCAGCAGCTTGGTTGGACAGCAGTTGACTACGCAGTATTTT.

This clonotype turned up a few times. The genes are TRBV29-1 and TRBJ2-5, with D uncertain. V was pared by 3 bases and J by 1 base, with 18 bases between. The germline V gene encodes CDR1 SQVTM and CDR2 ANQGSEA. The CDR3 runs 16 residues. The CDR3 sequence is CSVDGAAAIAQETQYF. DNA of the CDR3: TGCAGCGTTGATGGTGCGGCAGCTATAGCCCAAGAGACCCAGTACTTC.

This clonotype was detected a few times. J is TRBJ1-1 and V is TRBV12-3 or TRBV12-4, with TRBD1 identical over 9 bases. V dropped 5 bases and J dropped 0; count of bases not matched to a gene: 4. The CDR3 covers 15 residues. This CDR3 is CASSPGQGLNTEAFF. DNA for the CDR3: TGTGCCAGCAGTCCCGGACAGGGGCTGAACACTGAAGCTTTCTTT.

The chain couples TRBV2 to TRBJ1-1, with D hard to call. CDR1 is SNHLY, CDR2 FYNNEI, per germline. This CDR3 comprises 11 residues. Trimming shortened V by 7 bases and J by 4 bases, and 7 bases separated the two germline ends. CDR3 in amino acids: CASTYTTEAFF. The CDR3, as DNA: TGTGCCAGCACATATACCACTGAAGCTTTCTTT.

The chain couples TRBV24-1 to TRBJ2-3, with TRBD1 matching over 9 bases. The CDR3 consists of 15 residues. V lost 4 bases and J lost 7; bases outside the gene matches: 8. Germline CDR1 reads KGHDR; CDR2 reads SFDVKD. CDR3 DNA: TGTGCCACCAGTGACCAAGGACAGGGGAGATATACGCAGTATTTT. Protein sequence: CATSDQGQGRYTQYF.

The genes are TRBV27 and TRBJ1-5, with D uncertain. The germline gives CDR1 MNHEY, CDR2 SMNVEV (reference sequence). V was cut by 4 bases and J by 3 bases, with 7 bases left in between. This CDR3 region has 13 residues. This CDR3 is CASSSTYNQPQHF. The CDR3 DNA reads TGTGCCAGCAGTTCCACCTACAATCAGCCCCAGCATTTT.